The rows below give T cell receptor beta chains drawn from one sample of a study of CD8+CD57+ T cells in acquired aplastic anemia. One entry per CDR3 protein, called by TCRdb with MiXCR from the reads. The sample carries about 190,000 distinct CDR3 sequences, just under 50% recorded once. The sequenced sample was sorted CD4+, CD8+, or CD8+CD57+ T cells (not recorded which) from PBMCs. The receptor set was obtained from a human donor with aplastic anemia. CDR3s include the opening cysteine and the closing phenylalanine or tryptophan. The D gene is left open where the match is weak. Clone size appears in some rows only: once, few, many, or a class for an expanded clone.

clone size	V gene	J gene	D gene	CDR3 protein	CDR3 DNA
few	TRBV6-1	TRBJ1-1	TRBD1	CASINRGVFRNTEAFF	TGTGCCAGCATCAACAGGGGGGTTTTTCGGAACACTGAAGCTTTCTTT
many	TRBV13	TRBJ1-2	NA	CASSKQGNYGYTF	TGTGCCAGCAGCAAACAGGGTAACTATGGCTACACCTTC
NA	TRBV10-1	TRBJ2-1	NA	CASSGAAPDGPYNEQFF	TGCGCCAGCAGTGGAGCGGCGCCTGATGGTCCCTACAATGAGCAGTTCTTC
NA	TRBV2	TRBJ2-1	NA	CASSPAPYNEQFF	TGTGCCAGCAGCCCCGCTCCATACAATGAGCAGTTCTTC
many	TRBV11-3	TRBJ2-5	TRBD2	CASSLAPSGGQETQYF	TGTGCCAGCAGCTTGGCCCCTAGCGGGGGACAAGAGACCCAGTACTTC
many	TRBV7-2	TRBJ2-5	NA	CASSLNGGDRGETQYF	TGTGCCAGCAGCTTAAACGGGGGCGATAGGGGAGAGACCCAGTACTTC
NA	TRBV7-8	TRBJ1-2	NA	CASSLSLSGYTF	TGTGCCAGCAGCTTAAGTCTCTCTGGCTACACCTTC
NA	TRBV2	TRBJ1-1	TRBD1	CASKVRLGTGDTEAFF	TGTGCCAGCAAGGTCCGTCTTGGGACAGGGGATACTGAAGCTTTCTTT
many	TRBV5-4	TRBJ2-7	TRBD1	CASSRPGGALYEQYF	TGTGCCAGCAGCCGTCCAGGGGGCGCTCTCTACGAGCAGTACTTC
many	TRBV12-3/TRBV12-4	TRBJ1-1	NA	CASSFTPATEAFF	TGTGCCAGCAGCTTCACCCCTGCCACTGAAGCTTTCTTT
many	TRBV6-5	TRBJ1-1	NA	CASSYSMGTEAFF	TGTGCCAGCAGTTACTCAATGGGGACTGAAGCTTTCTTT
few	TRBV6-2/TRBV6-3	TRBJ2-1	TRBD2	CASSYERREVYNEQFF	TGTGCCAGCAGTTACGAGCGGCGGGAGGTCTACAATGAGCAGTTCTTC
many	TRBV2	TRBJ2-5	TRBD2	CASSSLREGTQYF	TGTGCCAGCAGTAGCCTCCGGGAGGGGACCCAGTACTTC
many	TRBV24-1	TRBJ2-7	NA	CATSDLGGSSGEQYF	TGTGCCACCAGTGATTTGGGGGGGTCGTCGGGAGAGCAGTACTTC
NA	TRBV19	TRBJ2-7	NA	CASSYESSYEQYF	TGTGCCAGTAGCTACGAATCTAGCTACGAGCAGTACTTC
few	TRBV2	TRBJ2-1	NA	CASMRNEQFF	TGTGCCAGCATGAGAAATGAGCAGTTCTTC
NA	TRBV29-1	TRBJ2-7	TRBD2	CSVSGTILYEQYF	TGCAGCGTGTCCGGGACTATCCTTTACGAGCAGTACTTC
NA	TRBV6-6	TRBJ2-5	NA	CASSSRLQETQYF	TGTGCCAGCAGTTCCAGATTACAAGAGACCCAGTACTTC
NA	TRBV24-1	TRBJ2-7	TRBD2	CATQGGILEQYF	TGTGCCACCCAGGGAGGGATCCTCGAGCAGTACTTC
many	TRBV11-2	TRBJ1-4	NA	CASSLEAVGAGIEKLFF	TGTGCCAGCAGCTTAGAAGCGGTTGGGGCAGGGATTGAAAAACTGTTTTTT
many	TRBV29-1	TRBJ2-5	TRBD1	CSVAGTGGETQYF	TGCAGCGTTGCCGGGACAGGGGGAGAGACCCAGTACTTC
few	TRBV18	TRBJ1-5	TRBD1	CASSPLTGGGQPQHF	TGTGCCAGCTCACCATTGACAGGGGGCGGTCAGCCCCAGCATTTT
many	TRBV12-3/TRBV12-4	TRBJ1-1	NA	CASRAATSNTEAFF	TGTGCCAGCAGAGCAGCCACTTCGAACACTGAAGCTTTCTTT
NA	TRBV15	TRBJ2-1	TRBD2	CATSRVTSGGPGFF	TGTGCCACCAGCAGAGTAACTAGCGGGGGGCCGGGGTTCTTC
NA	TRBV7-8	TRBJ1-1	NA	CASSLGGGFGTEAFF	TGTGCCAGCAGCTTAGGAGGGGGGTTCGGCACTGAAGCTTTCTTT
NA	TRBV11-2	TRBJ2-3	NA	CASSAWATGTDTQYF	TGTGCCAGCAGCGCCTGGGCCACGGGCACAGATACGCAGTATTTT
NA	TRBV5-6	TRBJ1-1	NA	CASSRLGPEAFF	TGTGCCAGCAGCCGCCTTGGCCCTGAAGCTTTCTTT
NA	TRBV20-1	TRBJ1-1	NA	CSASTGDTEAFF	TGCAGTGCTAGTACTGGAGACACTGAAGCTTTCTTT
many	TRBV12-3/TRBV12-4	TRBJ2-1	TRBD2	CASSLWASGSREQFF	TGTGCCAGCAGTTTATGGGCTAGCGGGAGTCGCGAGCAGTTCTTC
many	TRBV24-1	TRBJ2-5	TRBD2	CATSDSAGVGETQYF	TGTGCCACCAGTGATAGTGCGGGAGTTGGTGAGACCCAGTACTTC
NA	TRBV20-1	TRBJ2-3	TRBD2	CSAAKGRGADTQYF	TGCAGTGCTGCTAAGGGGCGGGGGGCAGATACGCAGTATTTT
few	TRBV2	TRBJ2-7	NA	CASPRGYEQYF	TGTGCCAGTCCCAGGGGTTACGAGCAGTACTTC
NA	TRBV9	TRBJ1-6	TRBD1	CASSLQTGNSPLHF	TGTGCCAGCAGCCTTCAGACAGGGAATTCACCCCTCCACTTT